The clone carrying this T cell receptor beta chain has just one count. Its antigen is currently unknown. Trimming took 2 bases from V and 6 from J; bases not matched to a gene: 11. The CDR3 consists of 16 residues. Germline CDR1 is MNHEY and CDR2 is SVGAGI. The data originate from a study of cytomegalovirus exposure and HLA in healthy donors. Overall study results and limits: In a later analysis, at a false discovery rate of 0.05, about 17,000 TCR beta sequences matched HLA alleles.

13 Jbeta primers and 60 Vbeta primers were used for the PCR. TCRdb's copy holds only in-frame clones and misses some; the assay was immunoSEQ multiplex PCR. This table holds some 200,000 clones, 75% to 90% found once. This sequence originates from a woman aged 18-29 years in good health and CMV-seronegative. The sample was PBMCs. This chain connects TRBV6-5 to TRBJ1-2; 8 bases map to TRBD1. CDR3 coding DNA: TGTGCCAGCAGTTACGTCGGGTCAGGGGGCAGCGATGGCTACACCTTC. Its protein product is CASSYVGSGGSDGYTF.